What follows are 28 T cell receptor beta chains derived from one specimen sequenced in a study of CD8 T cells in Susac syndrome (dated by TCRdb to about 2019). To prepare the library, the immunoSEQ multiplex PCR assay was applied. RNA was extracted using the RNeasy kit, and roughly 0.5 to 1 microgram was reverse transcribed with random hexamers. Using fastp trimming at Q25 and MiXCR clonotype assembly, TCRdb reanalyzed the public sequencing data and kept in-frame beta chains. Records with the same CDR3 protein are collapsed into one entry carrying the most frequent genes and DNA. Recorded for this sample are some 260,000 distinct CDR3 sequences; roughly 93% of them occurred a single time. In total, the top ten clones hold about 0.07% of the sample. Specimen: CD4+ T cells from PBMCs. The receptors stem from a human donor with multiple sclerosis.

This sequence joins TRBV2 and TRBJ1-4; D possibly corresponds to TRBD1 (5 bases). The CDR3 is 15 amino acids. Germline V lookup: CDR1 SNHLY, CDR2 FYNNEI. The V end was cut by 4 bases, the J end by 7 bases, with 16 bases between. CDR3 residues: CASSGPQGEVEKLFF. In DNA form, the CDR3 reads TGTGCCAGCAGTGGCCCGCAGGGAGAGGTTGAAAAACTGTTTTTT. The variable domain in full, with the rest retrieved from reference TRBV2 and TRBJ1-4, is EPEVTQTPSHQVTQMGQEVILRCVPISNHLYFYWYRQILGQKVEFLVSFYNNEISEKSEIFDDQFSVERPDGSNFTLKIRSTKLEDSAMYFCASSGPQGEVEKLFFGSGTQLSVL.

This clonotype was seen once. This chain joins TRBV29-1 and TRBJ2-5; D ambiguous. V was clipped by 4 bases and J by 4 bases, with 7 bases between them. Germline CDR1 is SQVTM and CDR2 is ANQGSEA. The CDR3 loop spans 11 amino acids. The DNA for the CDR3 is TGCAGCGTTGTTAGCTCAGAGACCCAGTACTTC. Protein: CSVVSSETQYF.

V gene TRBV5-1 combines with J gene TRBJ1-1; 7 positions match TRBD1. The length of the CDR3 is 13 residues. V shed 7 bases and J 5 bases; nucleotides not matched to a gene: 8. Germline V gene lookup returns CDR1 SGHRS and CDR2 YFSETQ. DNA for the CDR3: TGCGCCAGCTCGGTGACAGGGCGGACTGAAGCTTTCTTT. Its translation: CASSVTGRTEAFF. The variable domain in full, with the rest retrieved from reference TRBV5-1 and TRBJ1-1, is KAGVTQTPRYLIKTRGQQVTLSCSPISGHRSVSWYQQTPGQGLQFLFEYFSETQRNKGNFPGRFSGRQFSNSRSEMNVSTLELGDSALYLCASSVTGRTEAFFGQGTRLTVV.

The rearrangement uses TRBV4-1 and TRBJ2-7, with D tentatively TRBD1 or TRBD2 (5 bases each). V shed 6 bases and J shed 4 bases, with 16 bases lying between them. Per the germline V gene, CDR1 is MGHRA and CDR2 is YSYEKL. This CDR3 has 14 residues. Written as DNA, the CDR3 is TGCGCCAGCAGAATAAGAGAGGGGCCGTACGAGCAGTACTTC. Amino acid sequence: CASRIREGPYEQYF.

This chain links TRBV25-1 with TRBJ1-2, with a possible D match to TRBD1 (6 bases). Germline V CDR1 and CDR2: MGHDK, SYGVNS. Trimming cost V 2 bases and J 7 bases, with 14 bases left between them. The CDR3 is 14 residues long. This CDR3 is CASSETGRGSGYTF. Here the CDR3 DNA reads TGTGCCAGCAGTGAAACGGGCAGGGGAAGTGGCTACACCTTC.

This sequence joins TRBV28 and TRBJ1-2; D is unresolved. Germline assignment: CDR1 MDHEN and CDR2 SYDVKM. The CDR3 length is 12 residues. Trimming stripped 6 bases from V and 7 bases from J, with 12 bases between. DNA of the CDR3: TGTGCCAGCAGCACCCATCTTCCTGGCTACACCTTC. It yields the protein CASSTHLPGYTF.

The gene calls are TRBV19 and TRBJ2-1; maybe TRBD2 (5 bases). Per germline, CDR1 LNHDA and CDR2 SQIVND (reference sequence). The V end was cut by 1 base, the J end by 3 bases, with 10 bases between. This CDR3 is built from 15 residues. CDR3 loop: CASSIGGLLYNEQFF. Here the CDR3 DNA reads TGTGCCAGTAGTATAGGAGGGTTACTCTACAATGAGCAGTTCTTC.

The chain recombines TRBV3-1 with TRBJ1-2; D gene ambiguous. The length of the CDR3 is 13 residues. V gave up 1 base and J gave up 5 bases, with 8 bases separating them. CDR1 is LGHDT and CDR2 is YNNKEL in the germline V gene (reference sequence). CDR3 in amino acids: CASSQGGWYGYTF. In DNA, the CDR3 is TGTGCCAGCAGCCAAGGAGGGTGGTATGGCTACACCTTC.

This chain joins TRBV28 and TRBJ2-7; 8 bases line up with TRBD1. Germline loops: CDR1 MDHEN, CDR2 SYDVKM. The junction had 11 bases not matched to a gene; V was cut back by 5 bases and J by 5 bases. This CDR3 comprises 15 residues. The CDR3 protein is CASSPRQGQAHEQYF. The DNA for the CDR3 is TGTGCCAGCAGTCCTCGCCAGGGACAGGCTCACGAGCAGTACTTC. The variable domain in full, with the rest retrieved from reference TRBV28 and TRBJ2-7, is DVKVTQSSRYLVKRTGEKVFLECVQDMDHENMFWYRQDPGLGLRLIYFSYDVKMKEKGDIPEGYSVSREKKERFSLILESASTNQTSMYLCASSPRQGQAHEQYFGPGTRLTVT.

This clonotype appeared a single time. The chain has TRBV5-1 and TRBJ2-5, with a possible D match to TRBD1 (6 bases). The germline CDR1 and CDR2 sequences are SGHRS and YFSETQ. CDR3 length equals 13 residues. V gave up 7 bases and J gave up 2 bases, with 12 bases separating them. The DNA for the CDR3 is TGCGCCAGCTCAATACAGGGACAAGAGACCCAGTACTTC. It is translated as CASSIQGQETQYF.

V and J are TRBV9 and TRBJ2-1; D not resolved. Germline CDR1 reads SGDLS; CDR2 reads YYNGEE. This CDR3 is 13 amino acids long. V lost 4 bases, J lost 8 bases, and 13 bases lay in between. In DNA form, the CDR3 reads TGTGCCAGCAGCCCCCGCCCTGGGGATGAGCAGTTCTTC. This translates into CASSPRPGDEQFF.

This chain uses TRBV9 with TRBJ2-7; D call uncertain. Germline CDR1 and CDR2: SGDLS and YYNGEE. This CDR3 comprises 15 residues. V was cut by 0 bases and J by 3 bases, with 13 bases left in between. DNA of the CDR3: TGTGCCAGCAGCGTAGAAGCTACAGTGGGCTACGAGCAGTACTTC. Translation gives CASSVEATVGYEQYF.

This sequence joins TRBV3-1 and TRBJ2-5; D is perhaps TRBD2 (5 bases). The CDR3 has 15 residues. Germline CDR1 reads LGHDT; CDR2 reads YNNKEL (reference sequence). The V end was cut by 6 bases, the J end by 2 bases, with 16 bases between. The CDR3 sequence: CASSPKGARQETQYF. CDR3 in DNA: TGTGCCAGCAGTCCCAAGGGAGCGAGACAAGAGACCCAGTACTTC.

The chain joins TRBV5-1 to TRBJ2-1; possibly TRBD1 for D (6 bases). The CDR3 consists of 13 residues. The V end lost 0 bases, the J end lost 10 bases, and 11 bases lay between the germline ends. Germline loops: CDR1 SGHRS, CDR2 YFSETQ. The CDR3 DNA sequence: TGCGCCAGCAGCTTGGAGGGGGTAGGGGAGCAGTTCTTC. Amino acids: CASSLEGVGEQFF.

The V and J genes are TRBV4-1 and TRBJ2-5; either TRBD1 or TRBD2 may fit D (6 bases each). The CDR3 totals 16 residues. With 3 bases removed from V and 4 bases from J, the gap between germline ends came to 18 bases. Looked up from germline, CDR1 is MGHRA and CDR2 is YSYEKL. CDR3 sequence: CASSHEGQGRLETQYF. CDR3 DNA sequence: TGCGCCAGCAGCCACGAGGGGCAGGGGAGGTTAGAGACCCAGTACTTC.

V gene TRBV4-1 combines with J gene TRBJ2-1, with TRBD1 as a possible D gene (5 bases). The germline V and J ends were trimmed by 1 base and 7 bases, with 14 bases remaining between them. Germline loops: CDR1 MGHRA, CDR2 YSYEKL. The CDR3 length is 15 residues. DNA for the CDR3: TGCGCCAGCAGCCAAGGGCAGGGTGGTTGGAATGAGCAGTTCTTC. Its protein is CASSQGQGGWNEQFF.

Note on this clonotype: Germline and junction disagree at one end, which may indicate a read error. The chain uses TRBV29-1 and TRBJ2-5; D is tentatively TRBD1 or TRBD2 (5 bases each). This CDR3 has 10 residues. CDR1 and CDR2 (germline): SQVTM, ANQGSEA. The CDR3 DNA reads TGCAGCGTGTCTTGGGACCCCCAATACTTC. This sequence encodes CSVSWDPQYF.

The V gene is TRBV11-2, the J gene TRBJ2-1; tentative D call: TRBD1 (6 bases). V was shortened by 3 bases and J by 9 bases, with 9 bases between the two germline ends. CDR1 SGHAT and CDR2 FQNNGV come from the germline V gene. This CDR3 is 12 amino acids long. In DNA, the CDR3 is TGTGCCAGCAGCTTTGTGGACAGTGAGCAGTTCTTC. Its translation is CASSFVDSEQFF.

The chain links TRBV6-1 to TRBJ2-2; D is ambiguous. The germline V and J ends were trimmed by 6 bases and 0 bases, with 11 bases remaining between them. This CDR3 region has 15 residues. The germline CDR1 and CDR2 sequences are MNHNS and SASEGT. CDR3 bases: TGTGCCAGCAGGCTCACAGTTGCGAACACCGGGGAGCTGTTTTTT. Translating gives CASRLTVANTGELFF.

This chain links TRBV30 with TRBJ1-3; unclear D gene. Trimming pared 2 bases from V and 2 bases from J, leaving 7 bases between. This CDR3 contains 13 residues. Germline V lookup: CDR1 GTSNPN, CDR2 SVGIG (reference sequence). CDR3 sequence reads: CAWSRIPGNTIYF. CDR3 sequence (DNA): TGTGCCTGGAGTAGAATCCCTGGAAACACCATATATTTT.

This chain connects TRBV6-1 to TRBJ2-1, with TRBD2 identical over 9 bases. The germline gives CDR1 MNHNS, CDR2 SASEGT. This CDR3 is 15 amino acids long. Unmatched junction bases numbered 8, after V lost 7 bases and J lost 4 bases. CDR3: CASIFSAGGYNEQFF. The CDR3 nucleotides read TGTGCCAGCATCTTCTCAGCGGGGGGATACAATGAGCAGTTCTTC.

This CDR3 reads CASSQVAGGGVPTTQYF. CDR3 sequence (DNA): TGTGCCAGCAGCCAAGTGGCGGGCGGGGGGGTACCCACGACCCAGTACTTC. The rearrangement links TRBV4-2 to TRBJ2-5; the match to TRBD2 covers 9 bases. The CDR3 consists of 17 residues. J was trimmed by 7 bases and V by 1 base; bases with no gene match: 13. The germline V gene encodes CDR1 LGHNA and CDR2 YNFKEQ.

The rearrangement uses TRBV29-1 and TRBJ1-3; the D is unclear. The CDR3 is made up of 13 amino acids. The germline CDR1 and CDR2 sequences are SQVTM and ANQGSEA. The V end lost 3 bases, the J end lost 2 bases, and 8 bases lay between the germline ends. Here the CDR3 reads CSVDLGTGNTIYF. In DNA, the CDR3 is TGCAGCGTTGATTTGGGAACTGGAAACACCATATATTTT. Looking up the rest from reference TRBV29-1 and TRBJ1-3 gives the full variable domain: SAVISQKPSRDICQRGTSLTIQCQVDSQVTMMFWYRQQPGQSLTLIATANQGSEATYESGFVIDKFPISRPNLTFSTLTVSNMSPEDSSIYLCSVDLGTGNTIYFGEGSWLTVV.

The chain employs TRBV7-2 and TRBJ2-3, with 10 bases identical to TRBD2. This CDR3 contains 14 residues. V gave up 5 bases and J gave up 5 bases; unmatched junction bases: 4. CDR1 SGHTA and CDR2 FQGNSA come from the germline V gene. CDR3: CASSPGLAIDTQYF. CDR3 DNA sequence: TGTGCCAGCAGCCCGGGACTAGCGATAGATACGCAGTATTTT.

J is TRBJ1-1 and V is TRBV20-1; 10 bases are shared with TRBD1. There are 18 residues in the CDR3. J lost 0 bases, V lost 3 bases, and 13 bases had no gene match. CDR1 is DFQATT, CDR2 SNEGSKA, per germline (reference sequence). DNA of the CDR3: TGCAGTGCTAGTGGGGACAGGGGCAGGTCTTTGATGAACACTGAAGCTTTCTTT. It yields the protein CSASGDRGRSLMNTEAFF.

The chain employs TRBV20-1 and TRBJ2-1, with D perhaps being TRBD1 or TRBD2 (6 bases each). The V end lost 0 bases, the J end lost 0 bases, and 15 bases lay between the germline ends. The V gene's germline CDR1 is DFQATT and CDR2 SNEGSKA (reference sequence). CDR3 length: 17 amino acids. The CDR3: CSARDPGAVSSYNEQFF. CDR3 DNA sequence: TGCAGTGCTAGAGATCCGGGGGCAGTTAGCTCCTACAATGAGCAGTTCTTC.

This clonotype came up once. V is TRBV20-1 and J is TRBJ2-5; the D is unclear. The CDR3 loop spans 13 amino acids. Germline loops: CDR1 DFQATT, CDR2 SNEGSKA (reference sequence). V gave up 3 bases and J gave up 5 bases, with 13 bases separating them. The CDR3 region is CSARVGIRETQYF. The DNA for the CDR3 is TGCAGTGCTAGGGTGGGCATTAGGGAGACCCAGTACTTC.

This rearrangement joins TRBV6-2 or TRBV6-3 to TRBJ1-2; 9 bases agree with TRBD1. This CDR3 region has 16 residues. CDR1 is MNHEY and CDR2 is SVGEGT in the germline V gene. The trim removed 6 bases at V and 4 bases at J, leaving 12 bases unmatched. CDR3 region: CASSGQGWTPPYGYTF. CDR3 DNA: TGTGCCAGCAGCGGACAGGGGTGGACCCCTCCCTATGGCTACACCTTC.